These 18 T cell receptor beta chains share one sample of origin, sequenced in a study of T cell changes during pregnancy in multiple sclerosis. TCRdb's table, derived via immunoSEQ multiplex PCR, lists solely in-frame clones and lacks some. The profile shows more than 65,000 clones, more than 80% of them singletons. This specimen was CD4+ T cells from peripheral blood mononuclear cells, taken before pregnancy. Every receptor here comes from a female donor with multiple sclerosis, enrolled in a pregnancy study.

The chain recombines TRBV6-4 with TRBJ2-2; 8 bases agree with TRBD2. J gave up 6 bases and V 5 bases, and 5 bases lay outside the gene matches. Germline loops: CDR1 MRHNA, CDR2 SNTAGT. This CDR3 has 14 residues. The CDR3 sequence is CASSRRGGPGELFF. The DNA for the CDR3 is TGTGCCAGCAGTCGACGGGGGGGCCCCGGGGAGCTGTTTTTT.

The chain recombines TRBV2 with TRBJ2-4, with D uncertain. The CDR3 has 13 amino acids. The ends were cut back, 4 bases at V and 4 bases at J, with 8 bases in the middle. Germline lookup yields CDR1 SNHLY and CDR2 FYNNEI. DNA for the CDR3: TGTGCCAGCAGTGTGCAGGAAAAAAACATTCAGTACTTC. Protein product: CASSVQEKNIQYF.

This CDR3 is CASWDRPVDGYTF. CDR3 sequence (DNA): TGTGCCAGCTGGGACAGGCCCGTAGATGGCTACACCTTC. V gene TRBV14 combines with J gene TRBJ1-2; 8 nucleotides match TRBD1. This CDR3 spans 13 amino acids. Germline CDR1 SGHDN, CDR2 FVKESK. Trimming at V came to 8 bases and at J to 6 bases, leaving 8 bases not matched to a gene.

CDR3 DNA sequence: TGCAGCGTTGTTTCTACTAGCGGATCGGTCGGGGAGCTGTTTTTT. It yields the protein CSVVSTSGSVGELFF. The chain uses TRBV29-1 and TRBJ2-2, with 8 bases fitting TRBD2. CDR3 length equals 15 residues. CDR1 and CDR2 (germline): SQVTM, ANQGSEA. The J segment lost 7 bases and the V segment lost 4 bases, leaving 11 bases of the junction unmatched.

The gene calls are TRBV5-1 and TRBJ2-3; TRBD1 agrees at 7 bases. V was clipped by 0 bases and J by 2 bases; unmatched bases: 6. The CDR3 sequence is 16 residues long. Germline lookup yields CDR1 SGHRS and CDR2 YFSETQ. This chain's CDR3 is CASSLGGTVLTDTQYF. The CDR3 coding sequence is TGCGCCAGCAGCTTGGGAGGGACAGTTCTCACAGATACGCAGTATTTT.

This clone was observed a handful of times. The rearrangement links TRBV30 to TRBJ1-1, with 7 bases identical to TRBD1. The germline V gene has CDR1 GTSNPN and CDR2 SVGIG (reference sequence). The J segment lost 1 base and the V segment lost 4 bases, leaving 3 bases of the junction unmatched. CDR3 length: 13 residues. The CDR3 coding sequence is TGTGCCTGGAAAGGGGGCAGGAACACTGAAGCTTTCTTT. Its protein is CAWKGGRNTEAFF.

This clone turned up a few times. The chain is built from TRBV5-6 and TRBJ1-2; D might be TRBD1 (5 bases). Germline CDR1 reads SGHDT; CDR2 reads YYEEEE. The CDR3 is made up of 13 amino acids. With 2 bases removed from V and 6 bases from J, the gap between germline ends came to 11 bases. The CDR3 DNA follows: TGTGCCAGCAGCTTTGGGGGGAGGGATGGCTACACCTTC. Its translation: CASSFGGRDGYTF.

The chain combines TRBV6-1 with TRBJ2-5; tentative D call: TRBD2 (6 bases). Germline V gives CDR1 MNHNS, CDR2 SASEGT. This CDR3 comprises 18 residues. The V and J ends lost 0 bases and 3 bases respectively, with 20 bases between them. The DNA of the CDR3 is TGTGCCAGCAGTGAAGCGATGGGGATGGGGGGATTAAAAGAGACCCAGTACTTC. Translating gives CASSEAMGMGGLKETQYF.

This chain links TRBV5-1 with TRBJ2-2; no reliable D call. The germline CDR1 and CDR2 sequences are SGHRS and YFSETQ. V gave up 1 base and J gave up 7 bases, with 8 bases separating them. CDR3 length: 13 residues. CDR3 DNA sequence: TGCGCCAGCAGCTTGAAGTCGGGCGGGGAGCTGTTTTTT. As protein: CASSLKSGGELFF.

The V and J genes are TRBV6-5 and TRBJ1-1, with 10 bases matching TRBD1. The CDR3 has 15 residues. The germline V gene encodes CDR1 MNHEY and CDR2 SVGAGI. Trimming took 5 bases from V and 5 from J; bases not matched to a gene: 8. The CDR3 loop reads CASSIRTGGNTEAFF. The CDR3 DNA reads TGTGCCAGCAGTATCCGGACAGGGGGAAATACTGAAGCTTTCTTT.

The genes are TRBV4-2 and TRBJ1-5; D remains unclear. Per germline, CDR1 LGHNA and CDR2 YNFKEQ. The V end was cut by 0 bases, the J end by 4 bases, with 4 bases between. This CDR3 contains 13 residues. The CDR3 DNA sequence: TGTGCCAGCAGCCAAGAACGGAATCAGCCCCAGCATTTT. Its protein is CASSQERNQPQHF.

DNA of the CDR3: TGTGCCAGCAGTTTCCTACAGGGGGCAGTGAGGTATGGCTACACCTTC. Protein product: CASSFLQGAVRYGYTF. J is TRBJ1-2 and V is TRBV27, with 9 bases lining up with TRBD1. The trim removed 3 bases at V and 5 bases at J, leaving 10 bases unmatched. The CDR3 is made up of 16 amino acids. Germline CDR1 MNHEY, CDR2 SMNVEV (reference sequence).

The chain employs TRBV5-4 and TRBJ1-4, with D possibly being TRBD1 (6 bases). CDR3 length equals 13 residues. Between the trimmed V and J ends, which lost 2 bases and 6 bases, there was a span of 8 bases. Germline V CDR1 and CDR2: SGHNT, YYREEE (reference sequence). CDR3 in DNA: TGTGCCAGCAGCTTAGCAGGGGATGAAAAACTGTTTTTT. Translated: CASSLAGDEKLFF.

CDR3 loop: CASSLSGVAGWGEQFF. DNA for the CDR3: TGTGCCAGCAGTTTAAGCGGTGTAGCGGGATGGGGTGAGCAGTTCTTC. V and J are TRBV28 and TRBJ2-1; 8 bases agree with TRBD2. Trimming took 2 bases from V and 9 from J; bases not matched to a gene: 12. Germline lookup yields CDR1 MDHEN and CDR2 SYDVKM. There are 16 residues in the CDR3.

This rearrangement joins TRBV5-1 to TRBJ2-4; possible D gene TRBD2, 7 bases. This CDR3 is 14 amino acids long. The ends were cut back, 0 bases at V and 8 bases at J, with 12 bases in the middle. Germline lookup yields CDR1 SGHRS and CDR2 YFSETQ. The CDR3 DNA follows: TGCGCCAGCAGCTTGGCGGGGGGCCAGGACATTCAGTACTTC. This encodes CASSLAGGQDIQYF.

The J gene is TRBJ1-3, the V gene TRBV28, with 7 bases aligning to TRBD1. The germline V gene has CDR1 MDHEN and CDR2 SYDVKM. V dropped 3 bases and J dropped 7; count of bases not matched to a gene: 12. The CDR3 is 16 residues long. The DNA of the CDR3 is TGTGCCAGCAGTTTCAAGACCGGGACAGTAATTAACACCATATATTTT. It translates to CASSFKTGTVINTIYF.

This chain uses TRBV2 with TRBJ2-1, with 8 positions matching TRBD1. From germline, CDR1 is SNHLY and CDR2 FYNNEI. With V trimmed by 5 bases and J by 7 bases, 10 bases remained unmatched. The CDR3 is made up of 15 amino acids. In DNA form, the CDR3 reads TGTGCCAGCAGTACGGACAGGGCCCACAAGAATGAGCAGTTCTTC. This codes for CASSTDRAHKNEQFF.

This sequence joins TRBV30 and TRBJ1-2, with D perhaps matching TRBD1 (6 bases). The CDR3 length is 10 residues. The V end lost 7 bases, the J end lost 5 bases, and 8 bases lay between the germline ends. In germline, CDR1 is GTSNPN, CDR2 SVGIG (reference sequence). CDR3 DNA: TGTGCCTCAGGACAGTATGGCTACACCTTC. This gives the protein CASGQYGYTF.